The present T cell receptor beta chain was sequenced within a study of vaccination effects on CD4 cells after COVID-19 (dated by TCRdb to the early 2020s). In the study overall: Across the study, the median time from the second dose to post-vaccine sampling was 72 days (range 14 to 241). In both COVID-19 convalescent patients and infection-naive vaccine recipients, the study compared SARS-CoV-2 spike-specific CD4+ TCR repertoires from before mRNA vaccination with those from after it. A total of around eleven COVID-19 convalescent patients and several SARS-CoV-2-naive healthy vaccine recipients were included in the full study. In the study, cultures from other donors were sequenced using the Oncomine TCR Beta short-read assay on an Illumina iSeq 100. Beyond this particular receptor, the publication reports: Clones induced by infection and clones induced by vaccination both contracted markedly at late timepoints after vaccination, which fits with T cell responses waning over time. The study was limited by a small number of convalescent patients and lacked early post-infection timepoints. In healthy vaccine recipients, vaccine-induced clones were almost all SARS-CoV-2 mono-reactive, with only 1 of 255 being cross-reactive with common cold coronaviruses.

Preparation of the library involved the immunoSEQ multiplex PCR assay. DNA from the cultured and isolated CD4+ T cells underwent TCR beta CDR3 sequencing. Regarding the original processing steps: The analysis removed non-productive TCR sequences, trimmed reads to the CDR3 region, and retained only CDR3s that were 7 or more amino acids long. Antigen-specific clonotypes were identified with the MANAFEST web app by comparing expansion in peptide wells against reference cultures. To count as positive, a clone had to show expansion at FDR<0.05 compared with the reference and with all other wells, an odds ratio above 5, and a frequency above 0.1% in two replicate wells. Clonotypes significantly expanded in SARS-CoV-2 spike wells and in at least one common cold coronavirus spike condition were defined as cross-reactive. CDR3 similarity was assessed by Levenshtein distance using the stringdist R package, and unrooted trees were constructed with ape in R 3.6.1. TCRdb's version of the immuneACCESS table is confined to in-frame rearrangements and falls short of the full clone set. An unresolved V gene accounts for under half of the shortfall where checked; the remainder is of unknown origin. The DNA was the basis for D and trimming; V, J and clone size are from that table. Across this sample there are approximately 65,000 clones, with roughly 74% seen only once. Roughly 1.4% of the sample comes from the top ten.

In the case of this clone: It lacks a known antigen. No much larger clone exists at a distance of one base, and base qualities are not known.

In the ViraFEST assay, PBMC were stimulated with viral peptide pools, and antigen-specific CD4+ T cell clonotypes were then identified by expansion using TCR sequencing. After more than nine days of culture, CD4+ T cells were isolated with the EasySep CD4+ T cell isolation kit. Participants received two doses of either the BNT162b2 or the mRNA-1273 mRNA SARS-CoV-2 vaccine. Healthy vaccine recipients had no prior SARS-CoV-2 infection, confirmed by negative nucleocapsid antibodies before and after vaccination. About 2 million PBMC per well were cultured in IMDM with around 5.3% human AB serum, 10 IU/ml IL-2 and gentamicin, plus 10 ug/ml peptides. Half of the culture medium was replaced with fresh IL-2-containing medium on days 3 and 7. Unless otherwise noted, each peptide stimulation condition was cultured in triplicate wells. PBMC were separated from whole blood using Ficoll-Paque Plus gradient centrifugation and were then either cryopreserved at -140C or used fresh. Overlapping peptide pools spanned the spike proteins of SARS-CoV-2 and the common cold coronaviruses HCoV-NL63, HCoV-OC43 and HCoV-229E. The QIAamp micro DNA kit was used to extract genomic DNA from the cultured CD4+ T cells.

The germline V gene provides CDR1 SNHLY and CDR2 FYNNEI. Including the terminal cysteine and phenylalanine, the CDR3 comprises 15 residues. Here the CDR3 DNA is all that survives: 45 bases in frame from base 1. Relative to germline, V is 9 bases shorter and J is 3 bases shorter, with 15 bases between their ends. This specimen was CD4+ T cells from PBMCs cultured with HCoV-229E spike peptides, taken after COVID-19 vaccination. According to the study, the label for this sample's cell subset or site signals: HCoV-229E spike overlapping peptide pool stimulation. This sequence uses TRBV2 and TRBJ1-6; TRBD1 is possibly the D segment (5 matching bases). This clonotype was obtained from a human donor who received a COVID-19 vaccine. Read as DNA, the sequence is TGTGCCAGTCGGGGGGGAGCTTTCTATAATTCACCCCTCCACTTT. Its coded protein is CASRGGAFYNSPLHF.